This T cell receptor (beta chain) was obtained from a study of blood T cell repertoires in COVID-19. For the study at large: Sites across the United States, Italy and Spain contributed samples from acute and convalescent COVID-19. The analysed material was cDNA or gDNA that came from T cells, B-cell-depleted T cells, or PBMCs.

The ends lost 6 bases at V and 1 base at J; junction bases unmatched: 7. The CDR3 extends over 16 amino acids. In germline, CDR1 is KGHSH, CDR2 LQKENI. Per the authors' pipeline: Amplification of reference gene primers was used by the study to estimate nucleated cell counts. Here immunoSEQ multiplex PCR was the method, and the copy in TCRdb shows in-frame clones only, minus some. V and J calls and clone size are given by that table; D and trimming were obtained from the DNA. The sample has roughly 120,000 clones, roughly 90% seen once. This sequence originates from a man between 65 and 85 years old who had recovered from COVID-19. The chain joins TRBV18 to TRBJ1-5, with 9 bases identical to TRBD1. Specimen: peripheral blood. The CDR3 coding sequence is TGTGCCAGCTCCCTACAGGGGGCGCGGAGCAATCAGCCCCAGCATTTT. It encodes CASSLQGARSNQPQHF. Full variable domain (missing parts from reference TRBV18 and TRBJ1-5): NAGVMQNPRHLVRRRGQEARLRCSPMKGHSHVYWYRQLPEEGLKFMVYLQKENIIDESGMPKERFSAEFPKEGPSILRIQQVVRGDSAAYFCASSLQGARSNQPQHFGDGTRLSIL.